This T cell receptor (beta chain) stems from a study of blood T cell repertoires in COVID-19. Overall study context: Sites in the United States, Italy and Spain provided acute and convalescent COVID-19 samples. Nucleic acid was either cDNA or gDNA, and it came from T cells, B-cell-depleted T cells, or PBMCs.

In the authors' methods: Amplified reference gene primers provided the basis for estimating nucleated cell counts. Profiled with immunoSEQ multiplex PCR; TCRdb holds only in-frame clones, not every one. D and trimming were read from the DNA, whereas the V and J calls and clone size are those reported in that table. The table shows about 78,000 clones, with approximately 86% occurring only once. Germline CDR1 and CDR2: MDHEN and SYDVKM. V lost 5 bases, J lost 2 bases, and 11 bases stayed unmatched. This CDR3 spans 16 amino acids. The TCR sequence derives from a man aged 50 or older with active or convalescent COVID-19. The chain uses TRBV28 and TRBJ2-5; the match to TRBD1 covers 7 bases. The sequenced sample consisted of peripheral blood. CDR3 protein: CASSGTDRDIQETQYF. The CDR3 bases are TGTGCCAGCAGTGGAACCGACAGGGACATACAAGAGACCCAGTACTTC.